Given below is one TCR beta chain in context. No antigen is known for it. This entry comes from a study of T cell responses to AZD1222 COVID-19 vaccine. Study-wide results and limits: The donor cohort was predominantly white British with a female majority, and clonal diversity may have been underestimated. The study found vaccine-associated CD4 TCRs spanning spike, dominant at 160-218 and 743-854. Variant regions that are unmutated are reportedly the target of nearly half of spike-specific TCRs. Spike-specific TCRs gained breadth and depth after people received two AZD1222 doses.

The trim removed 2 bases at V and 5 bases at J, leaving 4 bases unmatched. There are 14 residues in the CDR3. Per germline, CDR1 MDHEN and CDR2 SYDVKM. Assay used: immunoSEQ multiplex PCR; TCRdb lists only in-frame clones, some missing. The sample lists about 86,000 clones; about 92% were seen once. Sequencing was performed on peripheral blood, taken on day 0 of AZD1222 vaccination. The receptor was derived from an adult in good health. The J gene is TRBJ1-1, the V gene TRBV28; 8 bases fit TRBD1. The CDR3 DNA is TGTGCCAGCAGTTTACAGGGGGCGCAGACTGAAGCTTTCTTT. Its protein product is CASSLQGAQTEAFF.